This is a list of T cell receptor beta chains from one sample in a study of beta chain features in type 1 diabetes. TCRdb's copy holds only in-frame clones and misses some; the assay was immunoSEQ multiplex PCR. Among about 140,000 clones listed, less than 10% were seen once. Sequenced sample: central memory CD4+ T cells from blood. The receptors were gathered from a middle-aged woman in good health. The CDR3 runs from the conserved cysteine through the conserved F or W.

TRBV5-6,TRBJ2-3,CASSPAGGSTDTQYF
TRBV5-5,TRBJ2-1,CASSLLFRDRVVRNEQFF
TRBV21-1,TRBJ1-5,CASSAYRDRLNQPQHF
TRBV7-9,TRBJ2-1,CASSSHDTGGRHNEQFF
TRBV5-6,TRBJ1-2,CASSPGFRAREGYTF
TRBV7-7,TRBJ2-5,CASSPAGGALKTQYF
TRBV4-1,TRBJ1-1,CASSERVSGVRNTEAFF
TRBV6-1,TRBJ1-2,CASSGGTGHYGYTF
TRBV2,TRBJ1-2,CASSVGPPAIGYGYTF
TRBV5-1,TRBJ2-1,CASSFGNTGTEQFF
TRBV14,TRBJ1-1,CASSPAGTTRNTEAFF
TRBV4-2,TRBJ1-4,CASSQGQGLGEKLFF
TRBV5-1,TRBJ2-3,CASSFRQGDTDTQYF
TRBV14,TRBJ2-7,CASSQLAGYEQYF
TRBV5-1,TRBJ2-1,CASSLRAGYSYNEQFF
TRBV5-6,TRBJ1-4,CASSETGTREKLFF
TRBV7-8,TRBJ2-3,CASSLRQLAGSTDTQYF
TRBV29-1,TRBJ2-1,CSVDFGGQYNEQFF
TRBV10-3,TRBJ2-1,CAIREPRDRVGFF
TRBV19,TRBJ2-1,CATRGQGSGREQFF
TRBV10-3,TRBJ2-7,CAISLTESYEQYF
TRBV6-5,TRBJ1-5,CASSSTDRTQHF
TRBV7-9,TRBJ2-7,CASSRQGLSYEQYF
TRBV7-2,TRBJ1-3,CASSLVQGPFSGNTIYF
TRBV5-1,TRBJ1-2,CASSLAGGGAHYGYTF
TRBV6-6,TRBJ2-3,CASSLVGGVDTQYF
TRBV4-1,TRBJ2-1,CASSQVRGGYNEQFF
TRBV6-1,TRBJ2-7,CASDGSYEQYF
TRBV5-1,TRBJ2-3,CASSPSGSPRSTDTQYF
TRBV6-5,TRBJ2-3,CASSYGGLAGTDTQYF
TRBV9,TRBJ2-3,CASSVAGVTDTQYF
TRBV5-1,TRBJ2-2,CASSPYRATNTGELFF
TRBV6-6,TRBJ2-5,CASSYTTGQETQYF
TRBV13,TRBJ2-3,CASSMWGGGADTQYF
TRBV5-1,TRBJ2-2,CASSLIQGASGELFF
TRBV7-2,TRBJ1-2,CASSFSTFPRNYGYTF
TRBV5-1,TRBJ1-2,CASSLATGQGDGYTF
TRBV25-1,TRBJ2-1,CASRGTPYNEQFF
TRBV2,TRBJ2-1,CASSEFAGDEQFF
TRBV7-2,TRBJ2-3,CASSISGGSTDTQYF
TRBV7-9,TRBJ2-7,CASSPGQGLPYEQYF
TRBV14,TRBJ2-1,CASRRLAGGDNEQFF
TRBV27,TRBJ2-3,CASRAGTSGGTTQYF
TRBV5-1,TRBJ2-5,CASSIAGQGAGETQYF
TRBV7-2,TRBJ2-7,CASSPTGSYEQYF
TRBV12-5,TRBJ1-2,CAYTTPNYGYTF
TRBV4-1,TRBJ2-3,CASSSTGQAGATDTQYF
TRBV14,TRBJ2-2,CASSPRQFRTGELFF
TRBV6-1,TRBJ2-7,CASISPGQYEQYF
TRBV7-2,TRBJ1-4,CASSLVSTATNEKLFF
TRBV2,TRBJ2-7,CASSESGQISYEQYF